This T cell receptor (beta chain) came from a study of T cell clonotyping in hematopoietic cell transplantation. Study-wide points: Few recipient clonotypes overlapped donors; over 97% were de novo at given depth. Higher Inverse Simpson Index values in graft donor and pretransplant recipient predicted broader posttransplant TCR diversity. Without cell sorting, CD4 versus CD8 contributions remain unresolved. Recipient TCR diversity dropped after transplant; expanded clonotypes rose from day 30 to 180.

Sequencing used immunoSEQ multiplex PCR; TCRdb keeps in-frame clones, though not all of them. Of 15,000 to 20,000 clones in the sample, roughly 88% were seen once. On this clone itself: Its specificity is not known.

Trimming took off 2 bases at V and 4 bases at J, with 14 bases between the two ends. CDR3 length equals 15 residues. Germline-derived CDR1 and CDR2 are MNHEY and SVGAGI. The receptor was derived from a woman between 40 and 55 years old in good health. Some clones in this sample may be carry-over from other donors' samples. This rearrangement joins TRBV6-5 to TRBJ1-2; D gene ambiguous. The material sequenced was peripheral blood mononuclear cells. CDR3 coding DNA: TGTGCCAGCAGTTACAGTGCTGTAGAGCGCTATGGCTACACCTTC. Its protein is CASSYSAVERYGYTF.